The sequence of this TCR beta chain was determined in a study of T cell responses to AZD1222 COVID-19 vaccine (dated by TCRdb to the early 2020s). Regarding the research as a whole: Because spike-specific TCR depth and breadth did not differ between the two schedules, AZD1222 recipients who got a second dose at roughly 4 weeks were pooled with those who got a second dose at roughly 12 weeks. A total of 240 or so trial participants underwent TCR sequencing, of whom under 220 had received two doses of AZD1222 and approximately 26 had received two doses of the MenACWY control vaccine. Trial participants were enrolled by age into subgroups of 18-55, 56-69 and 70-plus years, and roughly 150, 30 and 60 TCR-sequenced participants, respectively, were included in these subgroups.

The CDR3 regions of human TCRbeta chains were subjected to immunosequencing. The authors' pipeline ran thus. TCRs in the repertoires were compared against a reference library of SARS-CoV-2-specific TCRs that had been generated with the MIRA antigen-specificity platform. Breadth was defined as the fraction of unique TCRs that were SARS-CoV-2-associated, and depth was defined as the fraction of total T cells that were SARS-CoV-2-associated. Using the MIRA data, each spike-specific TCR was assigned both to the spike region to which the TCR was reactive and to a CD4 or CD8 class. Log10-transformed breadth and depth values were compared by one-way ANOVA with Sidak's multiple comparisons tests. In its TCRdb copy, this immuneACCESS table keeps in-frame sequences only and misses some clones. Where compared with another copy, unresolved V genes explain less than half of these, and the others have no known cause. That table gives V, J and clone size, and the DNA gave D and trimming. This sample holds some 120,000 clones; 80% to 90% were observed only once. The ten largest clones add up to 1.6% of the sample.

As concerns this clone: Its antigen remains unidentified. Base qualities were left out, and no much larger clone turns up one base away.

Read against the paper, the sample's time point label means: baseline before first vaccination. Samples from vaccinated people were obtained from the UK trials COV001 and COV002, which included a single-blind randomized controlled phase 2/3 trial of AZD1222 (ChAdOx1 nCoV-19) in healthy adults. For TCRbeta chain sequencing, PBMC samples were collected from trial participants at day 0 and at day 28 after the second dose. Sequences KGHSH (CDR1) and LQKENI (CDR2) are obtained from the germline V gene. V is reduced by 5 bases and J by 2 bases, leaving a spacing of 8 bases between them. The CDR3 spans 13 residues, from the cysteine through the phenylalanine. Just the 39-base CDR3 DNA is kept, in frame starting at base 1. Study-level results and caveats: Because no day 14 peak-response samples were available, the repertoires could be characterized only after the peak T cell response. Conclusions about previously exposed vaccinees were limited because only six or seven AZD1222 recipients were SARS-CoV-2 seropositive at baseline. Participants were mostly white British and included more females than males, and it was suggested by the authors that clonal diversity may have been underestimated. After two AZD1222 doses, both the breadth and the depth of spike-specific TCRs were significantly higher than at day 0 and than in MenACWY recipients. The vaccine-associated CD4 TCRs covered the entire spike protein, and the dominant responses fell in regions 160-218 and 743-854. Epitopes outside the regions mutated in the B.1.351 and B.1.1.7 variants were reportedly recognized by nearly half of the unique spike-specific TCRs. The 56-69-year group was small, and its depth increase did not reach significance, likely because of low power.

Recombination joined TRBV18 with TRBJ2-3; the D gene cannot be named for sure. Specimen: peripheral blood, collected on day 0 of AZD1222 vaccination. The receptor was derived from an adult in good health. The DNA sequence is TGTGCCAGCTCAGGTCTGCCCACAGATACGCAGTATTTT. It is translated as CASSGLPTDTQYF.